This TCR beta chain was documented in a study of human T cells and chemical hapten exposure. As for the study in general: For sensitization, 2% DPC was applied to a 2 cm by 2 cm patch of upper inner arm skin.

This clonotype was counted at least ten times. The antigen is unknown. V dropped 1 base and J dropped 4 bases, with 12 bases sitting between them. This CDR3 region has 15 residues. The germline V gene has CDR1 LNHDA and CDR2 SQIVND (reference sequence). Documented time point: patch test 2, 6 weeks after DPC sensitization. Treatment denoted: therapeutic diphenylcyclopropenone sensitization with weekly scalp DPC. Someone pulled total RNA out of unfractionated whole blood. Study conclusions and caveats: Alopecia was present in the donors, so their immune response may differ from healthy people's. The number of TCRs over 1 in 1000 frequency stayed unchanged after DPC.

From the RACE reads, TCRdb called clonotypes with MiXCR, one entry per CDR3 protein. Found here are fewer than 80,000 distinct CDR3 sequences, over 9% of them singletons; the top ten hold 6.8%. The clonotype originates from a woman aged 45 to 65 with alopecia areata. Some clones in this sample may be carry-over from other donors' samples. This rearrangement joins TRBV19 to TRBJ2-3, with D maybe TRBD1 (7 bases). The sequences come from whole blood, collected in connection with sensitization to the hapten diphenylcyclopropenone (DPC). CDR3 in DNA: TGTGCCAGTAGTATAGCAGGGGGGAGCGCAGATACGCAGTATTTT. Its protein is CASSIAGGSADTQYF.